These 21 T cell receptor beta chains came from one sample sequenced in a study of blood T cell repertoires in COVID-19. Method: immunoSEQ multiplex PCR; TCRdb's copy keeps in-frame clones and lacks some. The sample holds under 50,000 clones, around 86% seen once. The sample consisted of peripheral blood. The source is a man aged 35 to 55 with active COVID-19.

The chain has TRBV27 and TRBJ1-6, with 8 bases aligning to TRBD1. With 8 bases clipped from V and 10 bases from J, the junction kept 10 bases outside the gene matches. Per germline, CDR1 MNHEY and CDR2 SMNVEV (reference sequence). The CDR3 spans 14 residues. CDR3 sequence reads: CASGLNRGYSPLHF. The DNA for the CDR3 is TGTGCCAGCGGGCTCAACAGGGGGTACTCACCCCTCCACTTT.

This chain links TRBV5-4 with TRBJ1-2; 7 bases are shared with TRBD1. V lost 4 bases and J lost 2; bases outside the gene matches: 2. CDR1 and CDR2 from the germline V gene are SGHNT and YYREEE (reference sequence). The CDR3 is made up of 13 amino acids. For the CDR3, the DNA is TGTGCCAGCAGCCGACAGGGAAACTATGGCTACACCTTC. Translating it yields CASSRQGNYGYTF.

A note on this clone: An end of the junction differs from the germline gene, which may be a read error. The chain joins TRBV2 to TRBJ2-2, with TRBD2 as a possible D gene (5 bases). CDR1 and CDR2 from the germline V gene are SNHLY and FYNNEI. The CDR3 sequence is 11 residues long. CDR3 protein: CASSEHRGAVF. The CDR3 DNA is TGTGCCAGCAGTGAACACCGGGGAGCTGTTTTT.

This chain connects TRBV25-1 to TRBJ2-7, with a weak D call TRBD2 (7 bases). V was clipped by 2 bases and J by 3 bases, with 23 bases between them. The CDR3 spans 18 residues. Germline V gives CDR1 MGHDK, CDR2 SYGVNS. For the CDR3, the DNA is TGTGCCAGCAGTGAAAAGGGGGGGAAACAGGGCCATGACTACGAGCAGTACTTC. The encoded protein is CASSEKGGKQGHDYEQYF.

V gene TRBV29-1 combines with J gene TRBJ1-1; 8 bases align to TRBD1. The J segment lost 5 bases and the V segment lost 5 bases, leaving 7 bases of the junction unmatched. CDR1 is SQVTM and CDR2 is ANQGSEA in the germline V gene. The CDR3 spans 13 residues. The CDR3 sequence is CSVSATGGTEAFF. For the CDR3, the DNA is TGCAGCGTTTCAGCCACAGGGGGAACTGAAGCTTTCTTT.

The chain is built from TRBV12-3 or TRBV12-4 and TRBJ2-7; TRBD1 aligns across 8 bases. The V segment lost 10 bases and the J segment 2 bases; nucleotides outside the gene matches: 7. The CDR3 has 13 amino acids. The CDR3 DNA sequence: TGTGCCACCCGGGACAGGCAGACCTACGAGCAGTACTTC. Residues: CATRDRQTYEQYF.

The chain is built from TRBV20-1 and TRBJ2-5; a possible D gene is TRBD2 (6 bases). The V and J ends lost 8 bases and 5 bases respectively, with 12 bases between them. Germline V gene data show CDR1 as DFQATT and CDR2 as SNEGSKA (reference sequence). This CDR3 is 11 amino acids long. The CDR3 region is CSLGRPETQYF. The CDR3 nucleotides are TGCAGTTTAGGGAGGCCGGAGACCCAGTACTTC.

The V and J genes are TRBV1 and TRBJ1-2; the D segment call TRBD1 is taken from the table without a DNA check. TRBV1 is classified as a pseudogene. The length of the CDR3 is 15 residues. For the CDR3, the DNA is TGCACCAGCAGCCAAGAGGGACACCCCTATGATGGCTACACCTTC. It yields the protein CTSSQEGHPYDGYTF.

This rearrangement joins TRBV11-2 to TRBJ1-6; D gene ambiguous. Between the trimmed V and J ends, which lost 1 base and 5 bases, there was a span of 9 bases. Per germline, CDR1 SGHAT and CDR2 FQNNGV. The CDR3 has 15 amino acids. CDR3 sequence reads: CASSLAMGDNSPLHF. The CDR3 bases are TGTGCCAGCAGCTTAGCCATGGGAGATAATTCACCCCTCCACTTT.

The chain recombines TRBV5-4 with TRBJ1-2; possibly TRBD1 for D (6 bases). The CDR3 totals 14 residues. Germline V gene sequence: CDR1 SGHNT, CDR2 YYREEE (reference sequence). V was cut by 4 bases and J by 4 bases, with 14 bases left in between. CDR3 coding DNA: TGTGCCAGCAGCCAACCCGGGGGGGCCTATGGCTACACCTTC. Amino acid sequence: CASSQPGGAYGYTF. Based on the CDR3 plus reference TRBV5-4 and TRBJ1-2, the full variable domain is ETGVTQSPTHLIKTRGQQVTLRCSSQSGHNTVSWYQQALGQGPQFIFQYYREEENGRGNFPPRFSGLQFPNYSSELNVNALELDDSALYLCASSQPGGAYGYTFGSGTRLTVV.

The V call is TRBV19, the J call TRBJ2-7, with 11 bases lining up with TRBD1. Trimming took 5 bases from V and 7 from J; bases not matched to a gene: 10. This CDR3 contains 15 residues. The germline V gene has CDR1 LNHDA and CDR2 SQIVND (reference sequence). The CDR3 loop reads CASSLPGQGVREQYF. The CDR3 DNA sequence: TGTGCCAGTAGTTTACCGGGACAGGGGGTGCGAGAGCAGTACTTC.

The chain joins TRBV10-2 to TRBJ2-5, with TRBD1 as a possible D gene (6 bases). V lost 7 bases, J lost 4 bases, and 16 bases lay in between. Germline values: CDR1 WSHSY, CDR2 SAAADI. The CDR3 spans 14 residues. CDR3 sequence: CASNRQERRETQYF. The CDR3 DNA reads as TGCGCCAGCAACCGACAGGAGCGAAGAGAGACCCAGTACTTC.

This chain joins TRBV9 and TRBJ2-1; TRBD1 might be the D (5 bases). Germline lookup yields CDR1 SGDLS and CDR2 YYNGEE. The CDR3 extends over 15 amino acids. Deletions cut 3 bases from V and 0 bases from J, with 10 bases between. For the CDR3, the DNA is TGTGCCAGCAGCGCGACAGAAAGCTCCTACAATGAGCAGTTCTTC. It codes for CASSATESSYNEQFF.

The chain employs TRBV9 and TRBJ1-6; D gene unclear. V was cut by 2 bases and J by 6 bases, with 9 bases left in between. From germline, CDR1 is SGDLS and CDR2 YYNGEE. The CDR3 length is 14 residues. CDR3 nucleotide sequence: TGTGCCAGCAGCGTTACAGCTACTAATTCACCCCTCCACTTT. Protein product: CASSVTATNSPLHF.

J is TRBJ2-4 and V is TRBV6-5, with 8 bases aligning to TRBD1. With 4 bases clipped from V and 12 bases from J, the junction kept 5 bases outside the gene matches. The CDR3 contains 12 residues. Germline CDR1 is MNHEY and CDR2 is SVGAGI. Here the CDR3 reads CASSFDRGSQYF. The CDR3 DNA sequence: TGTGCCAGCAGTTTCGACAGGGGAAGTCAGTACTTC.

The chain joins TRBV12-3 or TRBV12-4 to TRBJ2-2, with D hard to call. The V end lost 8 bases, the J end lost 5 bases, and 6 bases lay between the germline ends. The CDR3 covers 11 residues. The CDR3 DNA is TGTGCCAGCTGGAGTACCGGGGAGCTGTTTTTT. It translates to CASWSTGELFF.

The chain is built from TRBV7-3 and TRBJ2-1, with 13 bases lining up with TRBD2. CDR3 length equals 14 residues. Germline V CDR1 and CDR2: SGHTA, FQGTGA. With V trimmed by 6 bases and J by 9 bases, 5 bases remained unmatched. In nucleotides, the CDR3 is TGTGCCAGCAGTAGACTAGCGGGAGGTCGTGAGCAGTTCTTC. Translating gives CASSRLAGGREQFF.

Note on this clone: A junction boundary mismatches the germline segment, possibly from a read error. The J gene is TRBJ2-3, the V gene TRBV7-7, with TRBD1 matching 7 bases. This CDR3 spans 14 amino acids. The germline V gene encodes CDR1 SSHAT and CDR2 FNYEAQ (reference sequence). The CDR3 spells CASSLQGNTDTQYF. CDR3 DNA: TGTGCTAGCAGCTTACAGGGGAACACAGATACGCAGTATTTT. Variable domain in full (rest from reference TRBV7-7 and TRBJ2-3): GAGVSQSPRYKVTKRGQDVTLRCDPISSHATLYWYQQALGQGPEFLTYFNYEAQPDKSGLPSDRFSAERPEGSISTLTIQRTEQRDSAMYRCASSLQGNTDTQYFGPGTRLTVL.

This clone was detected a few times. The chain couples TRBV5-1 to TRBJ2-7, with 8 bases aligning to TRBD1. The CDR3 sequence is 15 residues long. Germline-derived CDR1 and CDR2 are SGHRS and YFSETQ. With 5 bases clipped from V and 1 base from J, the junction kept 8 bases outside the gene matches. CDR3 in DNA: TGCGCCAGCAGGTTAGAGGGACAGGCGTCCTACGAGCAGTACTTC. This encodes CASRLEGQASYEQYF.

This chain uses TRBV18 with TRBJ1-1; unclear D gene. V lost 5 bases, J lost 5 bases, and 12 bases lay in between. CDR1 KGHSH and CDR2 LQKENI come from the germline V gene. The CDR3 loop spans 13 amino acids. The CDR3 DNA follows: TGTGCCAGCTCAATTAGGGAGGGTACTGAAGCTTTCTTT. Translation gives CASSIREGTEAFF.

V usage is TRBV11-2 and J usage is TRBJ1-2; weak D call: TRBD1 (6 bases). CDR1 is SGHAT and CDR2 is FQNNGV in the germline V gene. The CDR3 sequence is 14 residues long. V was cut by 5 bases and J by 4 bases, with 14 bases left in between. In DNA, the CDR3 is TGTGCCAGCAGCAGTACACAGGGTTTCTATGGCTACACCTTC. It encodes CASSSTQGFYGYTF.